This TCR beta chain was profiled in a study of T-cell memory formation after mild COVID-19. Study-level background: Clustering of TCRs was largely donor specific.

TCRdb reprocessed the 5' RACE reads with MiXCR, giving one entry per CDR3 protein. The sample lists 100,000 to 150,000 distinct CDR3 sequences, about 15% occurring once. Broader study findings: Second-wave clones reaching peak frequency on day 37 lacked confirmed SARS-CoV-2 specificity.

Concerning this clonotype itself: As yet, its antigen is unknown.

Trimming stripped 5 bases from V and 6 bases from J, with 3 bases between. Germline V CDR1 and CDR2: SGHRS, YFSETQ. The CDR3 length is 9 residues. The receptor was isolated from a man aged 18-30 years who had mild COVID-19 (a few samples of this study predate the infection). Cell type and time point are not known. The sequencing input was PBMCs or a T cell subset sorted from them (not recorded which). V gene TRBV5-1 combines with J gene TRBJ2-7; no clear D. The CDR3 DNA sequence: TGCGCCAGCAGTTTCGAGCAGTACTTC. Translating gives CASSFEQYF.